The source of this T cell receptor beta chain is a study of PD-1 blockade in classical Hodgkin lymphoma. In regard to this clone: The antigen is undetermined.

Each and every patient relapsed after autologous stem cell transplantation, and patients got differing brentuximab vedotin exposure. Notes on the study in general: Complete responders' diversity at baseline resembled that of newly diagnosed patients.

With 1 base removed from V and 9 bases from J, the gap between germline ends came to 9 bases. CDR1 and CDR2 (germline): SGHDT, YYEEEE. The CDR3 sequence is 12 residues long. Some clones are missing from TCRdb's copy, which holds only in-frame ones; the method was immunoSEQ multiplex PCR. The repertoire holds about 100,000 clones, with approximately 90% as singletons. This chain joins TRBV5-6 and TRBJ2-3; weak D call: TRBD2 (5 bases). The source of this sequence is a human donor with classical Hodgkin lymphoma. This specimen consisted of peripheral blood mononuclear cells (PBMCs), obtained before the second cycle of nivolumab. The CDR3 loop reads CASSLTWETQYF. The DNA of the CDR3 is TGTGCCAGCAGCTTGACCTGGGAGACGCAGTATTTT.